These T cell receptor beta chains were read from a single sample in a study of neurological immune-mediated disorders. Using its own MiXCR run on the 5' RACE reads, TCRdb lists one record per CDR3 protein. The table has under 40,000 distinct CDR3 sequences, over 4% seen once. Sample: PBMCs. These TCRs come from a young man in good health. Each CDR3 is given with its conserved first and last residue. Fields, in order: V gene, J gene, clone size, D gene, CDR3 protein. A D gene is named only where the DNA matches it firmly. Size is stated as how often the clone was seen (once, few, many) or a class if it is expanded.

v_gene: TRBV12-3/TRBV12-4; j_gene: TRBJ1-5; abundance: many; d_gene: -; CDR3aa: CASSLKGGTSSNQPQHF
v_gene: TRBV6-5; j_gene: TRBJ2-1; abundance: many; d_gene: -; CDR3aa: CASSYSSSEQFF
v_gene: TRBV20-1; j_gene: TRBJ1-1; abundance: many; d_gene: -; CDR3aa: CSARQLSPEAFF
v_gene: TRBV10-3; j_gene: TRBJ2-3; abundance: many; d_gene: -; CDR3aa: CAISELSAGLRIGTQYF
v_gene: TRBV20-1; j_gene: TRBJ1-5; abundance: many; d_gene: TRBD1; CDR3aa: CSADRADSNQPQHF
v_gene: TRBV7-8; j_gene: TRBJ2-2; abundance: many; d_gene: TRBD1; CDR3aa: CASSEGTGGSGELFF
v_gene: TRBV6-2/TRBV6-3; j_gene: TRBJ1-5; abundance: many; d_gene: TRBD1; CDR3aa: CASSYAGQGYSNQPQHF
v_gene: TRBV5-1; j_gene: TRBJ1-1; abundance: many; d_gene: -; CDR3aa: CASSLELFLNTEAFF
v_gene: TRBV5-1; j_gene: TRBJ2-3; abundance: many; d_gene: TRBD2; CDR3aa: CASSLGLAGDTQYF
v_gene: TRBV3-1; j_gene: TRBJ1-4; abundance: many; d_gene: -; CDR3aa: CASSQKQDPIGNEKLFF
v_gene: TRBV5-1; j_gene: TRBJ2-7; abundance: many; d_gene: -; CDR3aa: CASHQGAGPYYEQYF
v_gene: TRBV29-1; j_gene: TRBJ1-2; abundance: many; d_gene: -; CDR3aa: CSVGVQGTEGYTF
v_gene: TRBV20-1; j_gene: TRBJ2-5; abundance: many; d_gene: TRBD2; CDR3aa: CSARVGGGTQYF
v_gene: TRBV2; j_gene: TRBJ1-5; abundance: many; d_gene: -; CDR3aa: CASSEGQVSNQPQHF
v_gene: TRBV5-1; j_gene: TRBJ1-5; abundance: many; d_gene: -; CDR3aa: CASSLTGGTQPQHF
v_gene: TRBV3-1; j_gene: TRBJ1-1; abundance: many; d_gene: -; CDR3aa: CASASRGNTEAFF
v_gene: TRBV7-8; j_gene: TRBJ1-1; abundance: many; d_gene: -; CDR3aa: CASSLVEGRGWAGLNTEAFF
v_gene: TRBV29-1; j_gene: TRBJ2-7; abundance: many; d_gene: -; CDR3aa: CSVALQGAYEQYF
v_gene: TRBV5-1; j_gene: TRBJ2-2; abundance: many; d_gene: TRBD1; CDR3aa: CASSSGQGATGELFF
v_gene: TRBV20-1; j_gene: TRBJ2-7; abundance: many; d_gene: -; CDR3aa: CSARAVNEQYF
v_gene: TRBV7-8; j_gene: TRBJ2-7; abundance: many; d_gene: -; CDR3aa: CASSLVGTYGLEQYF
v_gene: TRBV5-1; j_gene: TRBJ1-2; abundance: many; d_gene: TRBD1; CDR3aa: CASTRDRPGMDGYTF
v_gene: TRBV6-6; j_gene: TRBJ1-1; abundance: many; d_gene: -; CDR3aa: CASSYAGNTEAFF
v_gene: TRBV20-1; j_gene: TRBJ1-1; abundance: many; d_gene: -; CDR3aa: CSARDPPAMKAFF
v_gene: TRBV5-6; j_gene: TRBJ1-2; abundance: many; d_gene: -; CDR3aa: CASSFGTSFGYTF
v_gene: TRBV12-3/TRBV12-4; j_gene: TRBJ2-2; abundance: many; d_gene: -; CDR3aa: CASSSPSRGSGELFF
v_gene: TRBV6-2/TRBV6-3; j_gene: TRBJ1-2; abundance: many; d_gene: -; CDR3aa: CASSTVRPGYGYTF
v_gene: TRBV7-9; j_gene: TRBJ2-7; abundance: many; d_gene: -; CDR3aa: CASSRDMGGIYEQYF
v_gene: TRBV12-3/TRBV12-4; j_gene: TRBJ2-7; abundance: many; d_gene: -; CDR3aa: CASGSSYEQYF